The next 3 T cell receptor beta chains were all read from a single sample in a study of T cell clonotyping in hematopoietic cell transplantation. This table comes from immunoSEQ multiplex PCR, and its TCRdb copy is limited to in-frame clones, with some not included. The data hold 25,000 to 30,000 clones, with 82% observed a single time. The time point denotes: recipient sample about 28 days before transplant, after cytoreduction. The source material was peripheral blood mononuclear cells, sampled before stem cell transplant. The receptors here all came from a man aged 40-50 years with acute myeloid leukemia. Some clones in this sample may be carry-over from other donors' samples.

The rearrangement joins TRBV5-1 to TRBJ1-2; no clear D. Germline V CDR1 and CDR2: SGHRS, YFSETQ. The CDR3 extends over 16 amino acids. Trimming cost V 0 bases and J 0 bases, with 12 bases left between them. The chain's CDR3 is CASSLDVQSANYGYTF. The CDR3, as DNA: TGCGCCAGCAGCTTGGATGTACAGAGTGCTAACTATGGCTACACCTTC.

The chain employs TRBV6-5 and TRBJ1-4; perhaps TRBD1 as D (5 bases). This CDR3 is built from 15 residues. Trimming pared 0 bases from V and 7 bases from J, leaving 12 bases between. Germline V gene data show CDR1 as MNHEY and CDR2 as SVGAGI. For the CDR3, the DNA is TGTGCCAGCAGTTACTCGATGGGGACGCGTGAAAAACTGTTTTTT. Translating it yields CASSYSMGTREKLFF.

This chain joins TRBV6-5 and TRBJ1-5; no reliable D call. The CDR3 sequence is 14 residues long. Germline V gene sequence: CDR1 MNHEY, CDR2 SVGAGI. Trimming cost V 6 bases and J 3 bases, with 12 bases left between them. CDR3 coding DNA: TGTGCCAGCAGCACTTTCGCGGACAATCAGCCCCAGCATTTT. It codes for CASSTFADNQPQHF.